This T cell receptor beta chain was sequenced in a study of blood T cell repertoires in COVID-19. Study details: The cDNA or gDNA used as material had been derived from T cells, B-cell-depleted T cells, or PBMCs.

Patients in Seattle were enrolled during active infection, then followed longitudinally. This CDR3 has 14 amino acids. In germline, CDR1 is SQVTM, CDR2 ANQGSEA. V shed 6 bases and J 6 bases; nucleotides not matched to a gene: 9. Per the original data handling: Amplification of reference gene primers provided the estimated nucleated cell counts. Here immunoSEQ multiplex PCR was the method, and the copy in TCRdb shows in-frame clones only, minus some. The V and J calls and the clone size are those of that table, but D and trimming were determined from the DNA. The sample has 79,000 or so clones; approximately 85% are singletons.

This chain uses TRBV29-1 with TRBJ2-7, with 12 nucleotides matching TRBD1. Sequenced: peripheral blood. This TCR was sampled from a man aged 55 to 70 with COVID-19, enrolled during active disease. The chain's CDR3 is CSVARDRGLSEQYF. The CDR3 DNA follows: TGCAGCGTGGCCCGGGACAGGGGGCTTAGCGAGCAGTACTTC.